These 26 T cell receptor beta chains originate from one sample sequenced in a study of T cell responses to AZD1222 COVID-19 vaccine. Sequencing was performed with immunoSEQ multiplex PCR; in TCRdb, only in-frame clones are kept and a portion is missing. The sample has around 110,000 clones; roughly nine tenths are singletons. This specimen was peripheral blood, taken on day 0 of AZD1222 vaccination. These receptors were collected from an adult in good health.

The genes are TRBV6-5 and TRBJ1-2; unclear D gene. V lost 4 bases and J 6 bases, leaving 15 bases between the germline ends. CDR1 is MNHEY and CDR2 is SVGAGI in the germline V gene. This CDR3 has 14 residues. CDR3 amino acids: CASSSRRRSHGYTF. As DNA, the CDR3 is TGTGCCAGCAGTTCACGACGACGGAGTCATGGCTACACCTTC.

V is TRBV9 and J is TRBJ1-1; D gene unclear. The CDR3 is made up of 12 amino acids. The V end lost 4 bases, the J end lost 8 bases, and 12 bases lay between the germline ends. From germline, CDR1 is SGDLS and CDR2 YYNGEE. CDR3 nucleotides: TGTGCCAGCAGCACACCCGGCGGGGAAGCTTTCTTT. Translated: CASSTPGGEAFF.

V gene TRBV27 combines with J gene TRBJ2-5, with 7 bases identical to TRBD2. Germline V CDR1 and CDR2: MNHEY, SMNVEV (reference sequence). This CDR3 comprises 14 residues. J lost 2 bases, V lost 4 bases, and 4 bases had no gene match. Here the CDR3 reads CASSWGGLQETQYF. In DNA form, the CDR3 reads TGTGCCAGCAGTTGGGGGGGACTACAAGAGACCCAGTACTTC.

The chain combines TRBV6-5 with TRBJ1-3, with TRBD1 identical over 9 bases. V lost 5 bases to trimming and J lost 4 bases; unmatched junction nucleotides: 6. In germline, CDR1 is MNHEY, CDR2 SVGAGI. CDR3 length: 15 residues. DNA of the CDR3: TGTGCCAGCAGTACCGGGACAGGGTCCGGAAACACCATATATTTT. Translating gives CASSTGTGSGNTIYF.

V is TRBV19 and J is TRBJ1-2, with 8 nucleotides matching TRBD1. This CDR3 has 15 residues. The J segment lost 8 bases and the V segment lost 5 bases, leaving 13 bases of the junction unmatched. Per the germline V gene, CDR1 is LNHDA and CDR2 is SQIVND (reference sequence). CDR3 region: CASSPLEAGGVGYTF. CDR3 coding DNA: TGTGCCAGTAGTCCGCTGGAAGCAGGGGGCGTAGGCTACACCTTC.

The rearrangement uses TRBV27 and TRBJ2-7, with D maybe TRBD1 (5 bases). The CDR3 is made up of 14 amino acids. Germline CDR1 MNHEY, CDR2 SMNVEV (reference sequence). V lost 4 bases, J lost 6 bases, and 16 bases lay in between. CDR3 sequence: CASSSSQVVGEQYF. The CDR3 DNA reads TGTGCCAGCAGTTCTTCACAGGTAGTGGGCGAGCAGTACTTC.

The chain recombines TRBV28 with TRBJ2-1; TRBD2 agrees at 14 bases. The CDR3 is 18 residues long. V gave up 5 bases and J gave up 0 bases; unmatched junction bases: 6. Germline values: CDR1 MDHEN, CDR2 SYDVKM. This chain's CDR3 is CASSGRLAGGTSYNEQFF. The CDR3 nucleotides are TGTGCCAGCAGTGGGAGACTAGCGGGGGGGACCTCCTACAATGAGCAGTTCTTC.

This sequence joins TRBV20-1 and TRBJ2-3; TRBD2 matches at 8 bases. Germline V gene data show CDR1 as DFQATT and CDR2 as SNEGSKA (reference sequence). Trimming removed 3 bases from V and 0 bases from J; junction bases left unmatched: 2. The CDR3 is 14 residues long. The CDR3 nucleotides read TGCAGTGCTAGTCTAGCGGGCAGCACAGATACGCAGTATTTT. Translated: CSASLAGSTDTQYF.

This clone was observed a handful of times. The chain is built from TRBV7-9 and TRBJ1-3, with D hard to call. With 3 bases removed from V and 0 bases from J, the gap between germline ends came to 15 bases. This CDR3 comprises 17 residues. Germline values: CDR1 SEHNR, CDR2 FQNEAQ (reference sequence). The CDR3 DNA reads as TGTGCCAGCAGCTTCCCCACCTTCCGGATCTCTGGAAACACCATATATTTT. Its protein is CASSFPTFRISGNTIYF.

The J gene is TRBJ2-7, the V gene TRBV28; D unresolved. In germline, CDR1 is MDHEN, CDR2 SYDVKM. The V end lost 2 bases, the J end lost 2 bases, and 10 bases lay between the germline ends. This CDR3 has 14 residues. The CDR3 sequence is CASSLRLGAYEQYF. The CDR3 DNA is TGTGCCAGCAGTTTACGGCTAGGAGCCTACGAGCAGTACTTC.

The chain recombines TRBV5-1 with TRBJ2-3; D ambiguous. V was trimmed by 0 bases and J by 7 bases, leaving 3 bases between them. The CDR3 length is 11 residues. Germline V gene sequence: CDR1 SGHRS, CDR2 YFSETQ. Here the CDR3 reads CASSLGYTQYF. The CDR3 DNA reads TGCGCCAGCAGCTTGGGATATACGCAGTATTTT.

The chain has TRBV29-1 and TRBJ2-5; D might be TRBD1 (6 bases). Germline CDR1 SQVTM, CDR2 ANQGSEA. The V and J ends lost 6 bases and 2 bases respectively, with 13 bases between them. The CDR3 has 13 residues. The CDR3 DNA reads as TGCAGCGTAGCGCCGGGACAACAAGAGACCCAGTACTTC. It codes for CSVAPGQQETQYF.

Only a few counts were recorded for this clone. This chain connects TRBV7-2 to TRBJ1-1; D call uncertain. V lost 3 bases and J 1 base, leaving 6 bases between the germline ends. The germline V gene encodes CDR1 SGHTA and CDR2 FQGNSA. This CDR3 comprises 13 residues. The CDR3 region has the DNA TGTGCCAGCAGCTTTAACAGGAACACTGAAGCTTTCTTT. Residues: CASSFNRNTEAFF.

J is TRBJ1-2 and V is TRBV6-1, with a possible D match to TRBD1 (5 bases). The CDR3 consists of 13 residues. Germline-derived CDR1 and CDR2 are MNHNS and SASEGT. V lost 3 bases and J 9 bases, leaving 14 bases between the germline ends. CDR3 region: CASSEGGPRSYTF. The CDR3 DNA is TGTGCCAGCAGTGAGGGGGGTCCACGCAGCTACACCTTC.

This clone was picked up one time. The genes are TRBV28 and TRBJ2-7; either TRBD1 or TRBD2 may fit D (5 bases each). Trimming stripped 6 bases from V and 4 bases from J, with 13 bases between. Germline V gene data show CDR1 as MDHEN and CDR2 as SYDVKM. CDR3 length equals 13 residues. The CDR3 loop is CASRPGPRYEQYF. The CDR3 region has the DNA TGTGCCAGCAGGCCGGGACCAAGGTACGAGCAGTACTTC.

In DNA, the CDR3 is TGTGCCAGCAGCACAGCGGGGGGGCAAACCGGGGAGCTGTTTTTT. Encoded protein: CASSTAGGQTGELFF. The rearrangement joins TRBV6-2 or TRBV6-3 to TRBJ2-2; 10 nucleotides match TRBD2. The V and J ends lost 6 bases and 5 bases, in that order; junction bases with no gene match: 6. CDR3 size: 15 residues. Germline CDR1 reads MNHEY; CDR2 reads SVGEGT.

The J gene is TRBJ1-1, the V gene TRBV5-1, with 7 bases fitting TRBD1. CDR3 length equals 14 residues. Germline V lookup: CDR1 SGHRS, CDR2 YFSETQ. V lost 4 bases and J lost 5; bases outside the gene matches: 8. The chain's CDR3 is CASSGTGVLTEAFF. CDR3 bases: TGCGCCAGCAGCGGAACAGGGGTTTTGACTGAAGCTTTCTTT.

The chain uses TRBV18 and TRBJ2-1; TRBD1 agrees at 11 bases. J lost 7 bases, V lost 6 bases, and 11 bases had no gene match. The CDR3 totals 16 residues. The germline V gene encodes CDR1 KGHSH and CDR2 LQKENI. CDR3: CASSPGTGGLMNEQFF. In DNA form, the CDR3 reads TGTGCCAGCTCGCCCGGGACAGGGGGTTTGATGAATGAGCAGTTCTTC. The full variable domain, rest sourced from reference TRBV18 and TRBJ2-1, is NAGVMQNPRHLVRRRGQEARLRCSPMKGHSHVYWYRQLPEEGLKFMVYLQKENIIDESGMPKERFSAEFPKEGPSILRIQQVVRGDSAAYFCASSPGTGGLMNEQFFGPGTRLTVL.

The genes are TRBV7-2 and TRBJ1-3; D gene unclear. The V end was cut by 1 base, the J end by 4 bases, with 11 bases between. There are 15 residues in the CDR3. CDR1 SGHTA and CDR2 FQGNSA come from the germline V gene. The CDR3 here is CASSLGGGGGNTIYF. The CDR3 bases are TGTGCCAGCAGCTTAGGAGGTGGTGGGGGAAACACCATATATTTT.

The chain uses TRBV18 and TRBJ2-7; D might be TRBD1 (6 bases). This CDR3 has 15 amino acids. Trimming removed 2 bases at V and 3 bases at J, with 14 bases between. Germline V gives CDR1 KGHSH, CDR2 LQKENI. The CDR3 bases are TGTGCCAGCTCACCAAGCAGGGGCGCGAGCTACGAGCAGTACTTC. Translating gives CASSPSRGASYEQYF.

This rearrangement joins TRBV10-3 to TRBJ1-5; TRBD1 matches 7 bases. The germline V gene has CDR1 ENHRY and CDR2 SYGVKD. V gave up 4 bases and J gave up 5 bases; unmatched junction bases: 2. CDR3 size: 13 residues. As DNA, the CDR3 is TGTGCCATCAGTGCGCAGGGGGATCAGCCCCAGCATTTT. Protein product: CAISAQGDQPQHF.

This sequence joins TRBV5-6 and TRBJ2-2; 9 bases map to TRBD1. The CDR3 is 15 amino acids. Germline CDR1 is SGHDT and CDR2 is YYEEEE. Germline trimming cut 2 bases from V and 5 bases from J; bases unmatched to any gene: 4. CDR3 in amino acids: CASSFTDRGTGELFF. CDR3 nucleotide sequence: TGTGCCAGCAGCTTTACGGACAGGGGAACCGGGGAGCTGTTTTTT. The variable domain in full, with the rest retrieved from reference TRBV5-6 and TRBJ2-2, is DAGVTQSPTHLIKTRGQQVTLRCSPKSGHDTVSWYQQALGQGPQFIFQYYEEEERQRGNFPDRFSGHQFPNYSSELNVNALLLGDSALYLCASSFTDRGTGELFFGEGSRLTVL.

The rearrangement uses TRBV3-1 (or the pseudogene TRBV3-2) and TRBJ1-4, with D uncertain. V was clipped by 2 bases and J by 3 bases, with 16 bases between them. The CDR3 runs 17 residues. Per the germline V gene, CDR1 is LGHDT and CDR2 is YNNKEL (reference sequence). Written as DNA, the CDR3 is TGTGCCAGCAGCCAAAGCAGCGTCTCTAGGTCTAATGAAAAACTGTTTTTT. Amino acid sequence: CASSQSSVSRSNEKLFF.

The rearrangement joins TRBV10-3 to TRBJ2-7, with D unresolved. The CDR3 contains 13 residues. V lost 4 bases and J lost 1, with 8 bases in between. The germline CDR1 and CDR2 sequences are ENHRY and SYGVKD. The DNA for the CDR3 is TGTGCCATCAGTGTACAGCAGTCCTACGAGCAGTACTTC. Amino acids: CAISVQQSYEQYF.

The V call is TRBV4-1, the J call TRBJ1-2, with D tentatively TRBD1 (5 bases). V was clipped by 1 base and J by 4 bases, with 13 bases between them. CDR1 is MGHRA, CDR2 YSYEKL, per germline. This CDR3 comprises 15 residues. CDR3 DNA: TGCGCCAGCAGCCAAGTTCAGGGCCTGATCTATGGCTACACCTTC. Translation gives CASSQVQGLIYGYTF.

The chain joins TRBV19 to TRBJ1-5; TRBD1 might be the D (6 bases). Trimming cost V 5 bases and J 2 bases, with 7 bases left between them. Germline CDR1 LNHDA, CDR2 SQIVND (reference sequence). This CDR3 spans 13 amino acids. CDR3 loop: CASSPGGNQPQHF. CDR3 DNA: TGTGCCAGTAGTCCAGGGGGCAATCAGCCCCAGCATTTT.